Below are 10 T cell receptor beta chains sequenced from a single sample in a study of shared clonotypes between healthy human individuals. The data were produced by immunoSEQ multiplex PCR, yet TCRdb's version contains in-frame clones alone and is incomplete. The sample shows around 1.9 million clones, roughly 91% of them seen only once. Naive CD8 cells, CD45RO-negative and positively selected for CCR7, excluded terminally differentiated effector memory CD45RA+ cells. Source material: naive CD8+ T cells from PBMCs. The receptors stem from a man younger than 30 in good health. Some clones in this sample may be carry-over from other donors' samples.

This rearrangement joins TRBV19 to TRBJ2-1; 7 bases fit TRBD2. CDR1 and CDR2 (germline): LNHDA, SQIVND (reference sequence). CDR3 size: 15 residues. V shed 4 bases and J 4 bases; nucleotides not matched to a gene: 7. CDR3 coding DNA: TGTGCCAGTAGTACCGGCGGGACTACATACAATGAGCAGTTCTTC. Residues: CASSTGGTTYNEQFF.

The chain joins TRBV10-3 to TRBJ1-1, with D uncertain. The CDR3 runs to 14 residues. Trimming left V 0 bases short and J 4 bases short, with 9 bases between. The germline CDR1 and CDR2 sequences are ENHRY and SYGVKD. The CDR3 nucleotides read TGTGCCATCAGTGAGTCGATGCAGGCCACTGAAGCTTTCTTT. Residues: CAISESMQATEAFF.

The chain carries TRBV4-1 and TRBJ2-1; no definite D call. This CDR3 has 14 residues. Germline-derived CDR1 and CDR2 are MGHRA and YSYEKL. The ends were cut back, 0 bases at V and 5 bases at J, with 8 bases in the middle. The CDR3 nucleotides read TGCGCCAGCAGCCAAGATTTACTAAACAATGAGCAGTTCTTC. Amino acids: CASSQDLLNNEQFF.

The gene calls are TRBV4-1 and TRBJ1-1; possible D gene TRBD1, 5 bases. The germline V gene has CDR1 MGHRA and CDR2 YSYEKL. The length of the CDR3 is 14 residues. Trimming stripped 4 bases from V and 4 bases from J, with 13 bases between. The CDR3 nucleotides read TGCGCCAGCAGCCCCAGAGGGGCCCGCACTGAAGCTTTCTTT. Translation gives CASSPRGARTEAFF.

The rearrangement uses TRBV11-2 and TRBJ2-5, with 11 bases identical to TRBD1. CDR1 is SGHAT, CDR2 FQNNGV, per germline. V lost 6 bases to trimming and J lost 6 bases; unmatched junction nucleotides: 9. The CDR3 has 15 residues. In DNA, the CDR3 is TGTGCCAGCAGTTTTGGACAGGGGGCTTTCAAGACCCAGTACTTC. This gives the protein CASSFGQGAFKTQYF. Based on the CDR3 plus reference TRBV11-2 and TRBJ2-5, the full variable domain is EAGVAQSPRYKIIEKRQSVAFWCNPISGHATLYWYQQILGQGPKLLIQFQNNGVVDDSQLPKDRFSAERLKGVDSTLKIQPAKLEDSAVYLCASSFGQGAFKTQYFGPGTRLLVL.

The rearrangement joins TRBV6-1 to TRBJ1-2, with 12 bases lining up with TRBD1. This CDR3 is built from 15 residues. The ends lost 2 bases at V and 6 bases at J; junction bases unmatched: 4. The germline gives CDR1 MNHNS, CDR2 SASEGT. CDR3 sequence (DNA): TGTGCCAGCAGTGAAATGGGACAGGGGGCAAATGGCTACACCTTC. Protein sequence: CASSEMGQGANGYTF.

The rearrangement uses TRBV4-3 and TRBJ1-2; D remains unclear. The CDR3 runs to 16 residues. Germline V gene data show CDR1 as LGHNA and CDR2 as YSLEER. Trimming stripped 0 bases from V and 4 bases from J, with 15 bases between. The CDR3: CASSQDWARPSYGYTF. The CDR3 nucleotides are TGCGCCAGCAGCCAAGACTGGGCGCGTCCAAGCTATGGCTACACCTTC.

The V and J genes are TRBV28 and TRBJ1-2; D uncertain. The V gene lost 7 bases and the J gene lost 4 bases, with 13 bases spanning the gap. Germline assignment: CDR1 MDHEN and CDR2 SYDVKM. The CDR3 covers 13 residues. CDR3 sequence: CASTTLEGYGYTF. CDR3 sequence (DNA): TGTGCCAGCACGACTCTTGAGGGCTATGGCTACACCTTC.

Details on this clone: Other DNA sequences of this sample code for an identical CDR3. This chain links TRBV19 with TRBJ1-1; a weak D match, TRBD1 (6 bases). The CDR3 extends over 13 amino acids. Germline loops: CDR1 LNHDA, CDR2 SQIVND (reference sequence). V dropped 5 bases and J dropped 1 base, with 8 bases sitting between them. DNA for the CDR3: TGTGCCAGTAGTGGCAGGGGGAACACTGAAGCTTTCTTT. It specifies CASSGRGNTEAFF.

This clone was seen only once. The J gene is TRBJ2-7, the V gene TRBV4-1; 7 bases map to TRBD2. CDR1 and CDR2 from the germline V gene are MGHRA and YSYEKL. This CDR3 is built from 16 residues. V shed 0 bases and J 4 bases; nucleotides not matched to a gene: 9. The CDR3 here is CASSQDEGTGGYEQYF. DNA for the CDR3: TGCGCCAGCAGCCAAGATGAAGGGACGGGGGGTTACGAGCAGTACTTC.